The 3 T cell receptor beta chains listed next were all sequenced from one sample in a study of T cell responses to AZD1222 COVID-19 vaccine. Assay used: immunoSEQ multiplex PCR; TCRdb lists only in-frame clones, some missing. The table lists about 150,000 clones, roughly 90% of them singletons. Sequenced material: peripheral blood, taken 28 days after the second AZD1222 dose. These receptors were obtained from an adult who received the AZD1222 COVID-19 vaccine.

This chain connects TRBV18 to TRBJ1-1; D uncertain. CDR3 length: 13 amino acids. The germline V and J ends were trimmed by 2 bases and 0 bases, with 4 bases remaining between them. Germline CDR1 KGHSH, CDR2 LQKENI. CDR3 sequence: CASSPVLNTEAFF. Here the CDR3 DNA reads TGTGCCAGCTCACCAGTACTGAACACTGAAGCTTTCTTT.

J is TRBJ2-1 and V is TRBV10-3, with 14 bases that match TRBD2. The CDR3 runs 19 residues. Germline V CDR1 and CDR2: ENHRY, SYGVKD. Unmatched junction bases numbered 10, after V lost 6 bases and J lost 0 bases. The CDR3 DNA reads TGTGCCATCAGAGCCGGGACTAGCGGGAGAAAGGGCTCCTACAATGAGCAGTTCTTC. It yields the protein CAIRAGTSGRKGSYNEQFF.

This chain joins TRBV19 and TRBJ1-1; D ambiguous. This CDR3 region has 14 residues. Between the trimmed V and J ends, which lost 9 bases and 1 base, there was a span of 15 bases. Germline V lookup: CDR1 LNHDA, CDR2 SQIVND (reference sequence). CDR3 bases: TGTGCCAGCGATCGATCAGGAAAGAACACTGAAGCTTTCTTT. Translated, it gives CASDRSGKNTEAFF.